Below are 18 T cell receptor beta chains sequenced from a single sample in a study of T cells in Graves' hyperthyroidism and ophthalmopathy. From RNA transcripts, TCR beta CDR3 regions were amplified. With the HTBI primer set, the TCR CDR3 went through a first round of RT-PCR. TCRdb fed the multiplex PCR reads into MiXCR, producing one record per CDR3 protein. The data hold roughly 570,000 distinct CDR3 sequences, with under 60% observed a single time. Sequences were obtained from peripheral blood or thyroid tissue (not recorded which). The receptor source for this set is a woman between 18 and 29 years old with Graves' hyperthyroidism.

This chain uses TRBV27 with TRBJ1-1, with a tentative D call TRBD1 (5 bases). The CDR3 contains 15 residues. Germline lookup yields CDR1 MNHEY and CDR2 SMNVEV (reference sequence). The V gene lost 0 bases and the J gene lost 1 base, with 9 bases spanning the gap. The CDR3 coding sequence is TGTGCCAGCAGTTTATCGGGGCTTACGAACACTGAAGCTTTCTTT. Translating it yields CASSLSGLTNTEAFF.

This clonotype was detected many times. This chain uses TRBV10-3 with TRBJ2-2; 8 nucleotides match TRBD2. CDR3 length equals 15 residues. Per the germline V gene, CDR1 is ENHRY and CDR2 is SYGVKD. J lost 6 bases, V lost 10 bases, and 13 bases had no gene match. CDR3 sequence reads: CATRRGAGEAGELFF. DNA of the CDR3: TGTGCCACACGGAGGGGAGCGGGAGAGGCCGGGGAGCTGTTTTTT.

The gene calls are TRBV7-2 and TRBJ2-5; D may correspond to TRBD1 or TRBD2 (6 bases each). CDR3 size: 15 residues. Trimming pared 5 bases from V and 3 bases from J, leaving 16 bases between. The germline CDR1 and CDR2 sequences are SGHTA and FQGNSA. As DNA, the CDR3 is TGTGCCAGCAGCAGCCAAGCCGGGGGCGAAGAGACCCAGTACTTC. Protein product: CASSSQAGGEETQYF.

CDR3 coding DNA: TGTGCCAGCAGCTTAGGTGGTAGCTGTTCGGGGGTTCCAGAGACCCAGTACTTC. Amino acids: CASSLGGSCSGVPETQYF. The chain recombines TRBV7-9 with TRBJ2-5, with D possibly being TRBD2 (6 bases). The CDR3 contains 18 residues. Germline V gene sequence: CDR1 SEHNR, CDR2 FQNEAQ (reference sequence). The V end was cut by 1 base, the J end by 4 bases, with 22 bases between.

This clonotype was detected ten times or more. The chain couples TRBV12-3 or TRBV12-4 to TRBJ1-4; TRBD1 matches 7 bases. The CDR3 contains 15 residues. The junction had 13 bases not matched to a gene; V was cut back by 7 bases and J by 8 bases. The chain's CDR3 is CASTLGAGGSEKLFF. In DNA form, the CDR3 reads TGTGCCAGCACCTTAGGGGCAGGGGGGTCCGAAAAACTGTTTTTT.

V is TRBV2 and J is TRBJ1-2; TRBD1 is a possible D gene (5 bases). Germline V gene sequence: CDR1 SNHLY, CDR2 FYNNEI. Trimming cost V 6 bases and J 8 bases, with 19 bases left between them. The CDR3 is 14 residues long. This CDR3 is CASRPSSGARGYTF. The CDR3 nucleotides are TGTGCCAGCAGACCTAGCTCTGGGGCTCGAGGCTACACCTTC. Supplemented by reference TRBV2 and TRBJ1-2, the full variable domain reads EPEVTQTPSHQVTQMGQEVILRCVPISNHLYFYWYRQILGQKVEFLVSFYNNEISEKSEIFDDQFSVERPDGSNFTLKIRSTKLEDSAMYFCASRPSSGARGYTFGSGTRLTVV.

The chain is built from TRBV12-3 or TRBV12-4 and TRBJ1-5; 7 nucleotides line up with TRBD1. CDR3 length: 15 residues. Trimming took 5 bases from V and 1 from J; bases not matched to a gene: 5. The CDR3 sequence is CASSPQGVSNQPQHF. DNA for the CDR3: TGTGCCAGCAGTCCCCAGGGGGTAAGCAATCAGCCCCAGCATTTT.

The chain couples TRBV6-1 to TRBJ1-5, with no clear D. Trimming removed 1 base at V and 7 bases at J, with 5 bases between. Germline V gene lookup returns CDR1 MNHNS and CDR2 SASEGT. The CDR3 is 12 amino acids. The CDR3: CASSEGQQPQHF. Written as DNA, the CDR3 is TGTGCCAGCAGTGAAGGTCAGCAGCCCCAGCATTTT.

This clonotype was seen many times. The chain carries TRBV15 and TRBJ2-7; 13 bases align to TRBD2. The V gene end was trimmed by 4 bases and the J gene end by 4 bases; junction bases not matched to a gene: 4. The CDR3 extends over 15 amino acids. CDR1 is LNHNV, CDR2 YYDKDF, per germline (reference sequence). This CDR3 reads CATSNGLAGAYEQYF. DNA of the CDR3: TGTGCCACCAGCAACGGACTAGCGGGAGCTTACGAGCAGTACTTC.

The CDR3 DNA reads as TGCAGTGCTAGGTTGGACAGGGACACTGAAGCTTTCTTT. Its protein is CSARLDRDTEAFF. The chain couples TRBV20-1 to TRBJ1-1; TRBD1 aligns across 8 bases. Germline CDR1 and CDR2: DFQATT and SNEGSKA (reference sequence). Trimming removed 3 bases from V and 3 bases from J; junction bases left unmatched: 3. This CDR3 is 13 amino acids long.

This chain links TRBV20-1 with TRBJ2-5, with a tentative D call TRBD2 (6 bases). Looked up from germline, CDR1 is DFQATT and CDR2 is SNEGSKA (reference sequence). The V and J ends lost 8 bases and 0 bases respectively, with 16 bases between them. The CDR3 runs to 14 residues. The CDR3 coding sequence is TGCAGTTACCGAACTACTAGCAACCAAGAGACCCAGTACTTC. Its translation: CSYRTTSNQETQYF.

The chain joins TRBV11-2 to TRBJ2-7, with 10 bases matching TRBD1. Germline V gene data show CDR1 as SGHAT and CDR2 as FQNNGV. The CDR3 has 19 amino acids. The V and J ends lost 5 bases and 7 bases, in that order; junction bases with no gene match: 23. DNA of the CDR3: TGTGCCAGCAGCCAAAGACAGGGGGCTCTAGCGGGCCCGATGGGAGAGCAGTACTTC. Translated: CASSQRQGALAGPMGEQYF. Filled out from reference TRBV11-2 and TRBJ2-7, the complete variable domain reads EAGVAQSPRYKIIEKRQSVAFWCNPISGHATLYWYQQILGQGPKLLIQFQNNGVVDDSQLPKDRFSAERLKGVDSTLKIQPAKLEDSAVYLCASSQRQGALAGPMGEQYFGPGTRLTVT.

V is TRBV7-3 and J is TRBJ1-1; weak D call: TRBD1 (5 bases). CDR1 and CDR2 (germline): SGHTA, FQGTGA. This CDR3 is built from 12 residues. Between the trimmed V and J ends, which lost 10 bases and 2 bases, there was a span of 11 bases. CDR3 DNA: TGTGCCACCCGGACACCAAACACTGAAGCTTTCTTT. This sequence encodes CATRTPNTEAFF.

The sample holds many counts of this clonotype. This sequence joins TRBV19 and TRBJ1-1; 7 bases are a match to TRBD1. The CDR3 totals 14 residues. Germline CDR1 is LNHDA and CDR2 is SQIVND (reference sequence). V dropped 5 bases and J dropped 5; count of bases not matched to a gene: 8. The CDR3 here is CASSLGGARTEAFF. CDR3 nucleotide sequence: TGTGCCAGTAGTTTAGGGGGCGCACGGACTGAAGCTTTCTTT. The full variable domain, in which reference TRBV19 and TRBJ1-1 provide the parts outside the CDR3, is DGGITQSPKYLFRKEGQNVTLSCEQNLNHDAMYWYRQDPGQGLRLIYYSQIVNDFQKGDIAEGYSVSREKKESFPLTVTSAQKNPTAFYLCASSLGGARTEAFFGQGTRLTVV.

The genes are TRBV10-3 and TRBJ1-2, with D tentatively TRBD1 (6 bases). CDR1 and CDR2 (germline): ENHRY, SYGVKD. The V gene lost 0 bases and the J gene lost 3 bases, with 11 bases spanning the gap. The CDR3 is made up of 15 amino acids. In DNA form, the CDR3 reads TGTGCCATCAGTGAGTCGACAGGACGGTACTATGGCTACACCTTC. It codes for CAISESTGRYYGYTF.

To note about this clonotype: Just one base apart from a much larger clone, this may be a read error. The V and J genes are TRBV20-1 and TRBJ1-5; the D is unclear. CDR1 is DFQATT and CDR2 is SNEGSKA in the germline V gene (reference sequence). Trimming shortened V by 3 bases and J by 7 bases, and 10 bases separated the two germline ends. This CDR3 is built from 12 residues. This CDR3 reads CSARRGQQPQHF. The CDR3 region has the DNA TGCAGTGCTAGGCGGGGTCAACAGCCCCAGCATTTT.

Many counts were recorded for this clonotype. The chain carries TRBV20-1 and TRBJ2-5, with a weak D call TRBD2 (6 bases). In germline, CDR1 is DFQATT, CDR2 SNEGSKA (reference sequence). The CDR3 has 16 residues. Deletions cut 3 bases from V and 2 bases from J, with 19 bases between. CDR3 coding DNA: TGCAGTGCTAGCGCCCCGAAACTAGCTGATCAAGAGACCCAGTACTTC. Its translation is CSASAPKLADQETQYF.

The chain joins TRBV10-3 to TRBJ1-6; the D gene is possibly TRBD1 (6 bases). With 3 bases removed from V and 10 bases from J, the gap between germline ends came to 10 bases. The germline CDR1 and CDR2 sequences are ENHRY and SYGVKD. The CDR3 is 13 amino acids. CDR3 loop: CAISDRGGSPLHF. As DNA, the CDR3 is TGTGCCATCAGTGACAGGGGCGGATCACCCCTCCACTTT.